The 18 T cell receptor beta chains listed next were all sequenced from one sample in a study of CD8+ T cells in alopecia areata. RNA was isolated and reverse transcribed to cDNA, the sequencing template. Profiling relied on immunoSEQ multiplex PCR, and the TCRdb table lists in-frame clones only, not all of them. Of roughly 150,000 clones listed, less than 65% were seen once; the top ten hold 35% to 40%. The sequenced sample consisted of CD8+ T cells sorted from blood. These receptors were taken from a human donor in good health.

The CDR3 coding sequence is TGCAGCGTTGGGGAAGCGGGTCCTACTAGTGAGCAGTTCTTC. This sequence encodes CSVGEAGPTSEQFF. This sequence joins TRBV29-1 and TRBJ2-1; maybe TRBD2 (6 bases). The V end lost 4 bases, the J end lost 9 bases, and 19 bases lay between the germline ends. Germline V CDR1 and CDR2: SQVTM, ANQGSEA. The CDR3 is 14 residues long.

The chain links TRBV29-1 to TRBJ2-1; TRBD2 matches at 9 bases. Germline V gene lookup returns CDR1 SQVTM and CDR2 ANQGSEA. The CDR3 is 13 residues long. V shed 3 bases and J 8 bases; nucleotides not matched to a gene: 5. CDR3 sequence reads: CSVDGGRVYEQFF. The DNA for the CDR3 is TGCAGCGTTGACGGCGGGAGGGTGTATGAGCAGTTCTTC.

This clone showed up just a few times. This chain uses TRBV29-1 with TRBJ2-7; D perhaps matches TRBD1 (6 bases). The CDR3 sequence is 13 residues long. The ends were cut back, 7 bases at V and 6 bases at J, with 19 bases in the middle. Germline V gene lookup returns CDR1 SQVTM and CDR2 ANQGSEA. As DNA, the CDR3 is TGCAGCGGCTACCAACAGGGAATATTCGAGCAGTACTTC. Translating it yields CSGYQQGIFEQYF.

The CDR3 DNA follows: TGTGCCTACACCTGGCGGGAATCTAGCACAGATACGCAGTATTTT. Protein: CAYTWRESSTDTQYF. This chain links TRBV30 with TRBJ2-3, with D possibly TRBD2 on 6 matching bases. V was trimmed by 7 bases and J by 0 bases, leaving 17 bases between them. Germline V gene data show CDR1 as GTSNPN and CDR2 as SVGIG (reference sequence). This CDR3 has 15 residues.

This clone was found a few times. V is TRBV28 and J is TRBJ2-1, with 11 bases aligning to TRBD2. The CDR3 runs 16 residues. Germline CDR1 and CDR2: MDHEN and SYDVKM. The junction had 10 bases not matched to a gene; V was cut back by 2 bases and J by 10 bases. CDR3 amino acids: CASSLDPTSGRREQFF. The CDR3, as DNA: TGTGCCAGCAGTTTAGACCCCACTAGCGGGAGACGAGAGCAGTTCTTC. Filled out from reference TRBV28 and TRBJ2-1, the complete variable domain reads DVKVTQSSRYLVKRTGEKVFLECVQDMDHENMFWYRQDPGLGLRLIYFSYDVKMKEKGDIPEGYSVSREKKERFSLILESASTNQTSMYLCASSLDPTSGRREQFFGPGTRLTVL.

This clone was seen a few times. This chain uses TRBV11-2 with TRBJ2-7, with D unresolved. CDR3 length equals 11 residues. With 5 bases removed from V and 4 bases from J, the gap between germline ends came to 6 bases. CDR1 and CDR2 from the germline V gene are SGHAT and FQNNGV. In DNA form, the CDR3 reads TGTGCCAGCAGCGAGATGTACGAGCAGTACTTC. Translating gives CASSEMYEQYF.

V is TRBV2 and J is TRBJ1-2, with 8 bases identical to TRBD1. The CDR3 runs 13 residues. CDR1 and CDR2 (germline): SNHLY, FYNNEI. The V segment lost 6 bases and the J segment 8 bases; nucleotides outside the gene matches: 8. The CDR3 DNA is TGTGCCAGCAGCCCAGGACAGGGATTCGGCTACACCTTC. It yields the protein CASSPGQGFGYTF. The full variable domain, rest sourced from reference TRBV2 and TRBJ1-2, is EPEVTQTPSHQVTQMGQEVILRCVPISNHLYFYWYRQILGQKVEFLVSFYNNEISEKSEIFDDQFSVERPDGSNFTLKIRSTKLEDSAMYFCASSPGQGFGYTFGSGTRLTVV.

CDR3 region: CASSSPDRPTYEQYF. The DNA for the CDR3 is TGTGCCAGCAGCTCCCCCGACAGGCCGACCTACGAGCAGTACTTC. This chain links TRBV7-9 with TRBJ2-7; TRBD1 is a possible D gene (6 bases). The CDR3 contains 15 residues. Trimming shortened V by 4 bases and J by 2 bases, and 15 bases separated the two germline ends. CDR1 and CDR2 from the germline V gene are SEHNR and FQNEAQ (reference sequence).

This clone was seen only a few times. This chain uses TRBV2 with TRBJ2-7; 9 bases are shared with TRBD2. CDR1 and CDR2 (germline): SNHLY, FYNNEI. V dropped 4 bases and J dropped 4; count of bases not matched to a gene: 2. The CDR3 covers 13 residues. In DNA form, the CDR3 reads TGTGCCAGCAGTGGGACTAGCGAGTACGAGCAGTACTTC. Its protein product is CASSGTSEYEQYF.

This clone came up once. V is TRBV27 and J is TRBJ1-2; 9 nucleotides agree with TRBD1. V lost 5 bases to trimming and J lost 4 bases; unmatched junction nucleotides: 2. The length of the CDR3 is 13 residues. The V gene's germline CDR1 is MNHEY and CDR2 SMNVEV (reference sequence). The CDR3 sequence is CASSVTGGYGYTF. The CDR3 DNA sequence: TGTGCCAGCAGTGTGACAGGGGGCTATGGCTACACCTTC.

The rearrangement links TRBV25-1 to TRBJ2-1; TRBD2 matches 8 bases. The CDR3 has 13 residues. CDR1 is MGHDK and CDR2 is SYGVNS in the germline V gene. The V segment lost 1 base and the J segment 15 bases; nucleotides outside the gene matches: 8. The CDR3 here is CASSESYGRAMFF. CDR3 bases: TGTGCCAGCAGTGAATCTTACGGGAGGGCCATGTTCTTC.

About this clone: Other nucleotide sequences from this sample produce the same CDR3. The rearrangement joins TRBV27 to TRBJ1-2; 7 nucleotides match TRBD1. Germline lookup yields CDR1 MNHEY and CDR2 SMNVEV (reference sequence). The CDR3 sequence is 13 residues long. The V segment lost 2 bases and the J segment 4 bases; nucleotides outside the gene matches: 1. CDR3 in DNA: TGTGCCAGCAGTTTAGGGACAGCCTATGGCTACACCTTC. Translating it yields CASSLGTAYGYTF.

As for this clone: Other DNA sequences in this specimen translate into the identical CDR3. This chain joins TRBV29-1 and TRBJ2-7; no reliable D call. The CDR3 extends over 12 amino acids. V lost 4 bases, J lost 0 bases, and 7 bases lay in between. Germline lookup yields CDR1 SQVTM and CDR2 ANQGSEA. Here the CDR3 reads CSVGENSYEQYF. The CDR3 DNA reads as TGCAGCGTTGGCGAAAACTCCTACGAGCAGTACTTC.

The chain links TRBV27 to TRBJ2-7; no clear D. The CDR3 sequence is 11 residues long. Looked up from germline, CDR1 is MNHEY and CDR2 is SMNVEV (reference sequence). Trimming pared 3 bases from V and 5 bases from J, leaving 5 bases between. The CDR3 DNA sequence: TGTGCCAGCAGTTTCGGCCACGAGCAGTACTTC. Protein sequence: CASSFGHEQYF.

The chain joins TRBV7-9 to TRBJ2-3; no definite D call. The CDR3 runs to 14 residues. Germline CDR1 is SEHNR and CDR2 is FQNEAQ (reference sequence). The germline V and J ends were trimmed by 1 base and 4 bases, with 9 bases remaining between them. The chain's CDR3 is CASSLGSPADTQYF. Here the CDR3 DNA reads TGTGCCAGCAGCTTAGGATCCCCCGCAGATACGCAGTATTTT. Together with reference TRBV7-9 and TRBJ2-3, the CDR3 gives the full variable domain: DTGVSQNPRHKITKRGQNVTFRCDPISEHNRLYWYRQTLGQGPEFLTYFQNEAQLEKSRLLSDRFSAERPKGSFSTLEIQRTEQGDSAMYLCASSLGSPADTQYFGPGTRLTVL.

This chain uses TRBV5-1 with TRBJ2-7; TRBD1 matches at 10 bases. The CDR3 extends over 18 amino acids. Germline CDR1 is SGHRS and CDR2 is YFSETQ. V lost 0 bases and J lost 3; bases outside the gene matches: 12. The CDR3 reads CASSLAWTTGTGVYEQYF. CDR3 nucleotide sequence: TGCGCCAGCAGCTTGGCCTGGACCACCGGGACAGGGGTCTACGAGCAGTACTTC.

This clone was picked up one time. The chain links TRBV6-5 to TRBJ2-5, with a tentative D call TRBD2 (6 bases). In germline, CDR1 is MNHEY, CDR2 SVGAGI. V was cut by 4 bases and J by 1 base, with 13 bases left in between. The CDR3 is 15 amino acids. As DNA, the CDR3 is TGTGCCAGCAGTTCGACGCTAGCGTCCCAAGAGACCCAGTACTTC. Its translation: CASSSTLASQETQYF.

Comment on this clone: This sample includes further DNA sequences coding for the same CDR3. The chain has TRBV9 and TRBJ2-2, with D perhaps assigned TRBD1 or TRBD2 (7 bases each). CDR1 SGDLS and CDR2 YYNGEE come from the germline V gene. The CDR3 contains 15 residues. V was pared by 2 bases and J by 5 bases, with 13 bases between. The CDR3 loop reads CASSVAGGGTGELFF. CDR3 nucleotides: TGTGCCAGCAGCGTCGCAGGGGGAGGGACCGGGGAGCTGTTTTTT.